This passage covers 2 T cell receptor beta chains from one sample sequenced in a study of PD-L1 blockade in urothelial cancer. Sequencing was performed with immunoSEQ multiplex PCR; in TCRdb, only in-frame clones are kept and a portion is missing. The table records 35,000 to 45,000 clones, approximately 93% of them present only once. The time point: pretreatment peripheral blood. This specimen consisted of PBMCs, obtained around atezolizumab (anti-PD-L1) treatment. These receptors were obtained from a woman aged 60-70 years with urothelial cancer.

V and J are TRBV4-1 and TRBJ2-3, with TRBD2 matching over 8 bases. Germline lookup yields CDR1 MGHRA and CDR2 YSYEKL. The CDR3 sequence is 17 residues long. The V gene end was trimmed by 1 base and the J gene end by 6 bases; junction bases not matched to a gene: 12. In nucleotides, the CDR3 is TGCGCCAGCAGCCAAGGCCCCAGCGGGAGAACCTGGGATACGCAGTATTTT. It codes for CASSQGPSGRTWDTQYF.

J is TRBJ1-1 and V is TRBV2; D perhaps matches TRBD1 (6 bases). V lost 10 bases and J lost 5, with 14 bases in between. This CDR3 contains 12 residues. The germline V gene encodes CDR1 SNHLY and CDR2 FYNNEI. Here the CDR3 reads CATNRDKTEAFF. The CDR3 nucleotides read TGTGCCACAAACCGGGACAAGACTGAAGCTTTCTTT.